The rows below give T cell receptor beta chains drawn from one sample of a study of identical twins. TCRdb re-derived calls from the 5' RACE reads in MiXCR, one entry per CDR3 protein. The table records 1.5 million to 2 million distinct CDR3 sequences, roughly 35% of them present only once. Material: cord blood. All receptors derive from a newborn girl in good health. Each CDR3 is given with its conserved first and last residue. Fields, in order: V gene, J gene, CDR3 protein.

>TRBV7-2|TRBJ2-1
CASSWRQGGYNEQFF
>TRBV29-1|TRBJ2-7
CSVVLAGFYEQYF
>TRBV12-3/TRBV12-4|TRBJ2-7
CASSVQGGKYNEQYF
>TRBV20-1|TRBJ2-7
CSANPGPYEQYF
>TRBV6-2/TRBV6-3|TRBJ2-1
CASSSHSFAEQFF
>TRBV12-3/TRBV12-4|TRBJ2-2
CASTGMAVELFF
>TRBV5-1|TRBJ2-3
CASSGGTHTDTQYF
>TRBV5-1|TRBJ2-1
CASSRPSANEQFF
>TRBV13|TRBJ1-2
CASSLGLQGDYGYTF
>TRBV2|-
CASSDQGSSYNEQYF
>TRBV9|TRBJ2-1
CASSVAASGGGNEQFF
>TRBV6-2/TRBV6-3|TRBJ2-7
CASSLDRGGGWDEQYF
>TRBV12-3/TRBV12-4|TRBJ2-5
CASRKPQGNEQYF
>TRBV20-1|TRBJ2-1
CSARPTAGQIFFNEQFF
>TRBV14|TRBJ2-5
CASSQGLRDSLYNEQYF
>TRBV7-2|TRBJ2-7
CASSLVGGGAFDEQYF
>TRBV4-1|TRBJ2-7
CASSQGSGTRYEQYF
>TRBV25-1|TRBJ1-1
CASSEYIRGRAFF
>TRBV4-2|TRBJ2-3
CASSPRAGPDTQYF
>TRBV7-2|TRBJ1-2
CSSSLLGQGAGYTF
>TRBV20-1|TRBJ2-5
CSAREAGASQETQYF
>TRBV24-1|TRBJ2-1
CATSDAFGEQFF
>TRBV5-1|TRBJ2-5
CASSLALTSGSQETQYF
>TRBV20-1|TRBJ2-3
CSAMTGTTTTDTQYF
>TRBV20-1|TRBJ1-2
CSAGLITNYGYTF
>TRBV7-2|TRBJ2-5
CASSLVGTSNSQETQYF
>TRBV27|TRBJ2-7
CASSYLLNEQYF
>TRBV20-1|TRBJ1-4
CSAREVNWGLSNEKLFF
>TRBV12-3/TRBV12-4|TRBJ2-3
CASGNREPQYF
>TRBV4-1|-
CASSPHRDRDTGELFF
>TRBV25-1|TRBJ2-3
CASSEPPSRGGTDTQYF
>TRBV6-6|TRBJ1-6
CASLPRGGYNSPLHF